This T cell receptor (beta chain) comes out of a study of blood T cells in healthy people across ages. Study-level results: From one million sequenced T cells, diversity estimates were lower bounds.

Concerning this clonotype: What it binds is not known.

The second PCR ran about 6 to 12 cycles with a sample-barcoded 5' primer and J-beta primers. One entry per CDR3 protein results from TCRdb running MiXCR on the 5' RACE reads. The sample records 2 million or so distinct CDR3 sequences, roughly 50% being singletons. The sequence came from a woman aged 40 to 49 in good health. The sequenced sample was blood.

CDR3 in amino acids: CASSPTGVLGANVLTF. The CDR3 DNA follows: TGCGCCAGCAGCCCGACAGGGGTCCTTGGGGCCAACGTCCTGACTTTC. The chain is built from TRBV4-1 and TRBJ2-6; 8 bases align to TRBD1. The CDR3 extends over 16 amino acids. J gave up 3 bases and V 4 bases, and 5 bases lay outside the gene matches. Germline V gene lookup returns CDR1 MGHRA and CDR2 YSYEKL.